This is a list of T cell receptor beta chains from one sample in a study of CD8 T cells in Susac syndrome. TCRdb reanalysed the immunoSEQ multiplex PCR reads using MiXCR and keeps one entry per CDR3 protein. Of 78,000 or so distinct CDR3 sequences listed, approximately 95% are singletons. Sequencing used CD8+ T cells from PBMCs. The receptors come from a human donor with multiple sclerosis. CDR3s include the opening cysteine and the closing phenylalanine or tryptophan. D genes are given only for firm matches. Where a row states a size, it is once, few, many or the class of an expanded clone; other rows omit it.

d_gene: .
abundance: .
v_gene: TRBV29-1
j_gene: TRBJ2-3
CDR3nt: TGCAGCGTTGAAGTAATCTCGTCTTTTGGTAGTACAGATACGCAGTATTTT
CDR3aa: CSVEVISSFGSTDTQYF

d_gene: .
abundance: once
v_gene: TRBV28
j_gene: TRBJ1-4
CDR3nt: TGTGCCAGCAGAATCGGCGGGGAACGGAATGAAAAACTGTTTTTT
CDR3aa: CASRIGGERNEKLFF

d_gene: .
abundance: .
v_gene: TRBV29-1
j_gene: TRBJ1-1
CDR3nt: TGCAGCGTTGGTCTCACCGGGACGGACGACACTGAAGCTTTCTTT
CDR3aa: CSVGLTGTDDTEAFF

d_gene: TRBD1
abundance: .
v_gene: TRBV5-5
j_gene: TRBJ2-1
CDR3nt: TGTGCCAGCAGCTCCAAGACAGGGGGCTTCTACAATGAGCAGTTCTTC
CDR3aa: CASSSKTGGFYNEQFF

d_gene: .
abundance: .
v_gene: TRBV9
j_gene: TRBJ2-2
CDR3nt: TGTGCCAGCAGCCTTACAGGGAGCGGCGCCGGGGAGCTGTTTTTT
CDR3aa: CASSLTGSGAGELFF

d_gene: .
abundance: .
v_gene: TRBV9
j_gene: TRBJ1-2
CDR3nt: TGTGCCAGCAGCGTACCCGACAGTCCGTTCTATGGCTACACCTTC
CDR3aa: CASSVPDSPFYGYTF

d_gene: .
abundance: .
v_gene: TRBV25-1
j_gene: TRBJ2-2
CDR3nt: TGTGCCAGCAGTGAGGGGACCGGGGAGCTGTTTTTT
CDR3aa: CASSEGTGELFF

d_gene: TRBD1
abundance: .
v_gene: TRBV11-2
j_gene: TRBJ2-7
CDR3nt: TGTGCCAGCAGCCCGGGACAGGGGAACTACGAGCAGTACTTC
CDR3aa: CASSPGQGNYEQYF

d_gene: .
abundance: .
v_gene: TRBV11-3
j_gene: TRBJ2-7
CDR3nt: TGTGCCAGCAGCTCTCAGGGAAGCCACGAGCAGTACTTC
CDR3aa: CASSSQGSHEQYF

d_gene: .
abundance: .
v_gene: TRBV20-1
j_gene: TRBJ1-2
CDR3nt: TGCAGTGCCCCCGGGAGGGCAGGGGGCTACACCTTC
CDR3aa: CSAPGRAGGYTF

d_gene: TRBD2
abundance: .
v_gene: TRBV11-2
j_gene: TRBJ2-5
CDR3nt: TGTGCCAGCAGTCCCGGACTAGCGGGAGAAGAGACCCAGTACTTC
CDR3aa: CASSPGLAGEETQYF

d_gene: .
abundance: .
v_gene: TRBV12-3/TRBV12-4
j_gene: TRBJ2-1
CDR3nt: TGTGCCAGCGCGAACAATGAGCAGTTCTTC
CDR3aa: CASANNEQFF

d_gene: .
abundance: .
v_gene: TRBV19
j_gene: TRBJ1-2
CDR3nt: TGTGCCAGTAGTAGGAGGAGCTATGGCTACACCTTC
CDR3aa: CASSRRSYGYTF

d_gene: .
abundance: .
v_gene: TRBV4-1
j_gene: TRBJ1-2
CDR3nt: TGCGCCAGCAGCCAGACGGGTGGCTACACCTTC
CDR3aa: CASSQTGGYTF

d_gene: .
abundance: .
v_gene: TRBV10-2
j_gene: TRBJ2-7
CDR3nt: TGCGCCAGCAGTGAGGGACGTCATGAGCAGTACTTC
CDR3aa: CASSEGRHEQYF

d_gene: .
abundance: .
v_gene: TRBV7-9
j_gene: TRBJ1-1
CDR3nt: TGTGCCAGCAGCTTGTGGGACACTGAAGCTTTCTTT
CDR3aa: CASSLWDTEAFF

d_gene: .
abundance: .
v_gene: TRBV6-6
j_gene: TRBJ2-7
CDR3nt: TGTGCCAGCAGTCCCAGGGACGAGCAGTACTTC
CDR3aa: CASSPRDEQYF

d_gene: .
abundance: .
v_gene: TRBV29-1
j_gene: TRBJ2-7
CDR3nt: TGCAGCGTTGAAGATCAATCAACAGGGTTAGACTACGAGCAGTACTTC
CDR3aa: CSVEDQSTGLDYEQYF

d_gene: .
abundance: .
v_gene: TRBV5-6
j_gene: TRBJ2-2
CDR3nt: TGTGCCAGCAGCTTGGTCCGTTCCGAGGAGCTGTTTTTT
CDR3aa: CASSLVRSEELFF

d_gene: .
abundance: .
v_gene: TRBV27
j_gene: TRBJ1-1
CDR3nt: TGTGCCAGCAGCCGCATGAGGGAACTAATGAACACTGAAGCTTTCTTT
CDR3aa: CASSRMRELMNTEAFF

d_gene: .
abundance: few
v_gene: TRBV10-2
j_gene: TRBJ2-4
CDR3nt: TGCGCCAGCGGGAAGGGGGGCATTCAGTACTTC
CDR3aa: CASGKGGIQYF

d_gene: .
abundance: .
v_gene: TRBV6-5
j_gene: TRBJ1-5
CDR3nt: TGTGCCAGCAGTCCCTCGCCTAGGCAGGGTGATAGCAATCAGCCCCAGCATTTT
CDR3aa: CASSPSPRQGDSNQPQHF